These 15 T cell receptor beta chains share one sample of origin, sequenced in a study of glioma-infiltrating T cells (dated by TCRdb to 2016 to 2018). Sequencing was carried out with an Illumina MiSeq. The iRepertoire nested amplicon-rescue multiplex PCR (arm-PCR) platform was used to amplify TCR alpha and beta CDR3 regions from RNA. The public sequencing data were trimmed at Q25 with fastp and processed into clonotypes with MiXCR by TCRdb, which kept only in-frame beta chains. Rows matching on CDR3 protein sequence are summarized as one entry with the most common DNA and genes. The sample table contains tens of thousands of distinct CDR3 sequences; only one count was recorded for roughly 37% of them. More than 30% of the sample is held by the ten biggest clonotypes. The sequencing input was glioma tissue, nonneoplastic brain tissue, or PBMCs (not recorded which). Receptors originate from a human donor with low-grade glioma or glioblastoma, undergoing nonglioma brain surgery, or in good health (not recorded which).

This clonotype was observed at least ten times. V usage is TRBV2 and J usage is TRBJ2-7, with TRBD1 matching over 8 bases. The ends lost 6 bases at V and 7 bases at J; junction bases unmatched: 2. The CDR3 length is 11 residues. CDR1 is SNHLY and CDR2 is FYNNEI in the germline V gene. CDR3 nucleotides: TGTGCCAGCAGGAGGACAGGGGAGCAGTACTTC. This translates into CASRRTGEQYF.

The sample holds many counts of this clonotype. The CDR3 DNA follows: TGTGCCAGCAGTTTAAATAGCCCCAGCACAGATACGCAGTATTTT. Protein sequence: CASSLNSPSTDTQYF. This chain connects TRBV27 to TRBJ2-3; D is unresolved. CDR1 is MNHEY, CDR2 SMNVEV, per germline (reference sequence). This CDR3 comprises 15 residues. Between the trimmed V and J ends, which lost 2 bases and 0 bases, there was a span of 9 bases.

This clonotype came up many times. The chain combines TRBV6-4 with TRBJ2-1, with D perhaps assigned TRBD1 or TRBD2 (6 bases each). Germline CDR1 MRHNA, CDR2 SNTAGT. The CDR3 length is 16 residues. V lost 1 base and J lost 5, with 15 bases in between. This CDR3 reads CASSDYQRGPHNEQFF. The CDR3 DNA reads TGTGCCAGCAGTGACTACCAACGGGGGCCCCACAATGAGCAGTTCTTC.

V is TRBV28 and J is TRBJ2-1; 7 positions match TRBD1. The DNA end is more similar to TRBJ2-7, so the J call may be wrong. This CDR3 comprises 14 residues. CDR1 MDHEN and CDR2 SYDVKM come from the germline V gene. DNA of the CDR3: TGTGCCAGCAGCTCAGAACAGGGGATATACGAGCAGTACTTC. Protein sequence: CASSSEQGIYEQYF.

This clonotype occurred many times. The chain employs TRBV29-1 and TRBJ2-2, with 8 bases matching TRBD2. V was pared by 1 base and J by 5 bases, with 6 bases of the junction left unmatched. Looked up from germline, CDR1 is SQVTM and CDR2 is ANQGSEA. The CDR3 is made up of 15 amino acids. The CDR3 DNA is TGCAGCGTTGAAGTCTATAGCGGGGCTACCGGGGAGCTGTTTTTT. Amino acids: CSVEVYSGATGELFF.

This clonotype was counted ten times or more. CDR3 coding DNA: TGTGCCAGCACTCTCAGGACTAGCGGGCACTACGAGCAGTACTTC. Protein: CASTLRTSGHYEQYF. The rearrangement links TRBV28 to TRBJ2-7; 11 nucleotides match TRBD2. After removal of 7 bases from V and 3 bases from J, the junction contained 8 bases not matched to a gene. Germline V gene lookup returns CDR1 MDHEN and CDR2 SYDVKM. This CDR3 comprises 15 residues. The full variable domain, in which reference TRBV28 and TRBJ2-7 provide the parts outside the CDR3, is DVKVTQSSRYLVKRTGEKVFLECVQDMDHENMFWYRQDPGLGLRLIYFSYDVKMKEKGDIPEGYSVSREKKERFSLILESASTNQTSMYLCASTLRTSGHYEQYFGPGTRLTVT.

The V and J genes are TRBV27 and TRBJ2-5; 10 nucleotides match TRBD1. This CDR3 region has 16 residues. V shed 7 bases and J 5 bases; nucleotides not matched to a gene: 13. Germline V gives CDR1 MNHEY, CDR2 SMNVEV (reference sequence). As DNA, the CDR3 is TGTGCCAGCAACACCCGGGACAGGGGAAACAATGAGACCCAGTACTTC. Protein sequence: CASNTRDRGNNETQYF.

V is TRBV6-6 and J is TRBJ1-5; D unresolved. V dropped 4 bases and J dropped 15 bases, with 25 bases sitting between them. Germline V gives CDR1 MNHNY, CDR2 SVGAGI (reference sequence). The CDR3 is 15 residues long. This chain's CDR3 is CASSSIGRWNQPRHF. Here the CDR3 DNA reads TGTGCCAGCAGTTCCATTGGGAGGTGGAATCAGCCCAGGCATTTT.

This clonotype was detected a few times. The chain combines TRBV12-3 or TRBV12-4 with TRBJ2-1, with D tentatively TRBD2 (5 bases). With 0 bases removed from V and 16 bases from J, the gap between germline ends came to 16 bases. The CDR3 consists of 13 residues. DNA of the CDR3: TGTGCCAGCAGTTTAGCGTCGCTAGCCCCCGGTTTCTTC. Translation: CASSLASLAPGFF.

The chain carries TRBV20-1 and TRBJ1-3, with D maybe TRBD1 (6 bases). CDR1 DFQATT and CDR2 SNEGSKA come from the germline V gene (reference sequence). Trimming shortened V by 3 bases and J by 6 bases, and 21 bases separated the two germline ends. This CDR3 has 16 amino acids. The CDR3 sequence: CSARRMTGGEVNTIYF. The CDR3 DNA reads TGCAGTGCTAGGAGGATGACAGGCGGCGAGGTAAACACCATATATTTT.

Many counts were recorded for this clonotype. This sequence joins TRBV3-1 and TRBJ1-3; D gene uncertain. The germline V gene encodes CDR1 LGHDT and CDR2 YNNKEL (reference sequence). The CDR3 contains 16 residues. Between the trimmed V and J ends, which lost 2 bases and 0 bases, there was a span of 11 bases. The DNA of the CDR3 is TGTGCCAGCAGCCAAAGGATCGGCACCTCTGGAAACACCATATATTTT. Protein product: CASSQRIGTSGNTIYF.

This clonotype was detected many times. The chain uses TRBV29-1 and TRBJ2-3, with 7 bases that match TRBD1. Trimming took 7 bases from V and 4 from J; bases not matched to a gene: 5. This CDR3 has 12 amino acids. Per germline, CDR1 SQVTM and CDR2 ANQGSEA. The CDR3 here is CSARQGADTQYF. CDR3 in DNA: TGCAGCGCAAGACAGGGTGCAGATACGCAGTATTTT.

Regarding this clonotype: A read error is possible here, since a much larger clone lies one base away. This rearrangement joins TRBV2 to TRBJ2-2, with 13 bases aligning to TRBD2. The germline V gene has CDR1 SNHLY and CDR2 FYNNEI. The CDR3 covers 15 residues. CDR3 DNA: TGTGCCAGCAGAGGACTAGCGGGGGAGACCGGGGAGCCGTTTTTT. This gives the protein CASRGLAGETGEPFF.

The genes are TRBV7-2 and TRBJ2-1; D is perhaps TRBD2 (6 bases). There are 16 residues in the CDR3. V dropped 2 bases and J dropped 4 bases, with 15 bases sitting between them. Germline CDR1 is SGHTA and CDR2 is FQGNSA. The CDR3 DNA reads TGTGCCAGCAGCTTAAGCCAAGAGGGAGGATACAATGAGCAGTTCTTC. Its protein is CASSLSQEGGYNEQFF.

This clonotype was detected many times. This chain links TRBV27 with TRBJ2-7, with D unclear. V was shortened by 6 bases and J by 3 bases, with 12 bases between the two germline ends. This CDR3 spans 13 amino acids. Germline CDR1 reads MNHEY; CDR2 reads SMNVEV (reference sequence). The CDR3 region has the DNA TGTGCCAGCAGCCCTACACGAGGCTACGAGCAGTACTTC. Residues: CASSPTRGYEQYF.